This T cell receptor (beta chain) was obtained from a study of cytotoxic CD8 clonotypes in ibrutinib-treated CLL. Turning to the study itself: Mean values per sample were 250,000 to 300,000 productive templates and 93,000 or so productive rearrangements.

Study-wide findings and caveats: Public clonotypes showed up rarely, and on treatment they shrank or held steady. Baseline levels were approached again at progression, after clonality had risen at ibrutinib response.

The assay was immunoSEQ multiplex PCR, and TCRdb's table has in-frame clones only and misses some. The table includes around 150,000 clones, around 84% detected once. About 2 micrograms of genomic DNA from cryopreserved PBMCs went into TCR beta libraries. On this clone itself: Antigen: not known.

V was trimmed by 2 bases and J by 5 bases, leaving 8 bases between them. The length of the CDR3 is 13 residues. The germline CDR1 and CDR2 sequences are MDHEN and SYDVKM. The material sequenced was PBMCs, taken after 12 months of ibrutinib treatment. The clonotype was recovered from a human donor with chronic lymphocytic leukemia. V and J are TRBV28 and TRBJ2-3; D unresolved. CDR3 loop: CASSLRLGDTQYF. Here the CDR3 DNA reads TGTGCCAGCAGTTTACGACTGGGAGATACGCAGTATTTT.